This T cell receptor (beta chain) was documented in a study of blood T cell repertoires in COVID-19. Whole-study context: Nucleic acid was either cDNA or gDNA, and it came from T cells, B-cell-depleted T cells, or PBMCs.

Original analysis: Estimation of nucleated cell counts was performed using reference gene primer amplification. The repertoire was sequenced with immunoSEQ multiplex PCR; TCRdb's copy has only in-frame clones and lacks some. Clone size and V and J calls were adopted from that table, with D and trimming inferred from the DNA. The sample gives approximately 150,000 clones, 65% to 80% of which show up once; 4.2% is in the top ten. Germline-derived CDR1 and CDR2 are MNHEY and SMNVEV (reference sequence). V lost 8 bases and J lost 5, with 10 bases in between. The CDR3 loop spans 11 amino acids. Material for sequencing was peripheral blood. This chain connects TRBV27 to TRBJ2-7, with a tentative D call TRBD1 (5 bases). The TCR sequence derives from a man aged 60-69 years with acute or convalescent COVID-19. The CDR3 region is CASRIGDEQYF. CDR3 in DNA: TGTGCCAGCCGCATAGGGGACGAGCAGTACTTC.